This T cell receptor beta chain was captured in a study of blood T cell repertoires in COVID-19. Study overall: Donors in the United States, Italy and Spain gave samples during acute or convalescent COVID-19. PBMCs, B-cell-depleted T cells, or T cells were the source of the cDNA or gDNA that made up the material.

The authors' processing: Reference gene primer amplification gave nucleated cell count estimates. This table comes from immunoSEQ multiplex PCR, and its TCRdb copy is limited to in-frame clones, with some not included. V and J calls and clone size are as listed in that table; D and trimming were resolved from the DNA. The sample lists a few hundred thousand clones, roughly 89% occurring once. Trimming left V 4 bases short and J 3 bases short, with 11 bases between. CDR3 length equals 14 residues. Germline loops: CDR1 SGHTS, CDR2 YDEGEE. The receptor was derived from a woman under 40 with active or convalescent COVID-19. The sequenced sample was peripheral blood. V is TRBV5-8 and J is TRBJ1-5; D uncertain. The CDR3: CASSLGQINQPQHF. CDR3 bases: TGTGCCAGCAGCCTGGGTCAGATCAATCAGCCCCAGCATTTT. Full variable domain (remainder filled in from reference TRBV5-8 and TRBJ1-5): EAGVTQSPTHLIKTRGQQATLRCSPISGHTSVYWYQQALGLGLQFLLWYDEGEERNRGNFPPRFSGRQFPNYSSELNVNALELEDSALYLCASSLGQINQPQHFGDGTRLSIL.